These T cell receptor beta chains were read from a single sample in a study of cytomegalovirus exposure and HLA in healthy donors. Data came from immunoSEQ multiplex PCR; TCRdb stores just in-frame clones and leaves some out. The data contain about 160,000 clones, roughly 96% of them seen just once; the ten biggest clones take up about 0.89%. Sequenced material: PBMCs. All receptors come from a woman aged 18-29 years in good health and CMV-seronegative. The CDR3 runs from the conserved cysteine through the conserved F or W. D genes are given only for firm matches. A row's size may be missing; if present it is once, few, many or a size class.

j_call: TRBJ2-1; v_call: TRBV5-1; d_call: TRBD1; clone_size: .; cdr3_nt: TGCGCCAGCAGCCTGGACAGGTCAGGAAATGAGCAGTTCTTC; cdr3_aa: CASSLDRSGNEQFF
j_call: TRBJ2-5; v_call: TRBV5-1; d_call: TRBD2; clone_size: .; cdr3_nt: TGCGCCAGCGATTTTCGCGGGGGGGTCCAAGAGACCCAGTACTTC; cdr3_aa: CASDFRGGVQETQYF
j_call: TRBJ1-1; v_call: TRBV5-1; d_call: .; clone_size: .; cdr3_nt: TGCGCCAGCAGCACCATGGGCGCTGAAGCTTTCTTT; cdr3_aa: CASSTMGAEAFF
j_call: TRBJ2-1; v_call: TRBV7-9; d_call: TRBD2; clone_size: .; cdr3_nt: TGTGCCAGCAGCGCGCCCGGACTAGTGGACAATGAGCAGTTCTTC; cdr3_aa: CASSAPGLVDNEQFF
j_call: TRBJ2-1; v_call: TRBV7-2; d_call: TRBD2; clone_size: .; cdr3_nt: TGTGCCAGCAGCTTAGGTCGGGGGGGTGAGCAGTTCTTC; cdr3_aa: CASSLGRGGEQFF
j_call: TRBJ2-4; v_call: TRBV19; d_call: .; clone_size: .; cdr3_nt: TGTGCCAGTAGTGTACAGGGTCATAGCAAAAACATTCAGTACTTC; cdr3_aa: CASSVQGHSKNIQYF
j_call: TRBJ2-3; v_call: TRBV29-1; d_call: TRBD1; clone_size: .; cdr3_nt: TGCAGCGTAACCCGACAGGGGGCTCGGACAGATACGCAGTATTTT; cdr3_aa: CSVTRQGARTDTQYF
j_call: TRBJ2-7; v_call: TRBV20-1; d_call: .; clone_size: once; cdr3_nt: TGCAGTGCAAAACGGGCCTACGAGCAGTACTTC; cdr3_aa: CSAKRAYEQYF
j_call: TRBJ2-7; v_call: TRBV7-3; d_call: .; clone_size: .; cdr3_nt: TGTGCCAGCAGCGAACTTCACGAGCAGTACTTC; cdr3_aa: CASSELHEQYF
j_call: TRBJ2-3; v_call: TRBV14; d_call: .; clone_size: .; cdr3_nt: TGTGCCAGCAGCCAATACTTGTCCGGCACAGATACGCAGTATTTT; cdr3_aa: CASSQYLSGTDTQYF
j_call: TRBJ2-1; v_call: TRBV30; d_call: .; clone_size: .; cdr3_nt: TGTGCCTGGATCCCCAGGGGGGCCTACAATGAGCAGTTCTTC; cdr3_aa: CAWIPRGAYNEQFF
j_call: TRBJ2-3; v_call: TRBV6-6; d_call: .; clone_size: .; cdr3_nt: TGTGCCAGCAGTCGTGGACAGACTATAGATACGCAGTATTTT; cdr3_aa: CASSRGQTIDTQYF
j_call: TRBJ1-1; v_call: TRBV4-1; d_call: TRBD1; clone_size: .; cdr3_nt: TGCGCCAGCAGCCAGAGCCGGGACAGCAGGACTGAAGCTTTCTTT; cdr3_aa: CASSQSRDSRTEAFF
j_call: TRBJ1-6; v_call: TRBV4-3; d_call: .; clone_size: once; cdr3_nt: TGCGCCAGCAGCCAAGATGTGTGGGGGGACTATAATTCACCCCTCCACTTT; cdr3_aa: CASSQDVWGDYNSPLHF
j_call: TRBJ2-7; v_call: TRBV2; d_call: .; clone_size: .; cdr3_nt: TGTGCCAGCAGTAACTCTTACGAGCAGTACTTC; cdr3_aa: CASSNSYEQYF
j_call: TRBJ1-6; v_call: TRBV6-1; d_call: TRBD1; clone_size: .; cdr3_nt: TGTGCCAGCAGTGGAACAGGGGCAGTGAATTCACCCCTCCACTTT; cdr3_aa: CASSGTGAVNSPLHF
j_call: TRBJ2-2; v_call: TRBV7-9; d_call: TRBD2; clone_size: .; cdr3_nt: TGTGCCAGCAGCTTCGGGACTAGCGGGACAAACACCGGGGAGCTGTTTTTT; cdr3_aa: CASSFGTSGTNTGELFF
j_call: TRBJ2-1; v_call: TRBV5-4; d_call: TRBD2; clone_size: .; cdr3_nt: TGTGCCAGCAGCACCCCAGGGATAGCGGGGGGTCCCGGGGGGTACAATGAGCAGTTCTTC; cdr3_aa: CASSTPGIAGGPGGYNEQFF